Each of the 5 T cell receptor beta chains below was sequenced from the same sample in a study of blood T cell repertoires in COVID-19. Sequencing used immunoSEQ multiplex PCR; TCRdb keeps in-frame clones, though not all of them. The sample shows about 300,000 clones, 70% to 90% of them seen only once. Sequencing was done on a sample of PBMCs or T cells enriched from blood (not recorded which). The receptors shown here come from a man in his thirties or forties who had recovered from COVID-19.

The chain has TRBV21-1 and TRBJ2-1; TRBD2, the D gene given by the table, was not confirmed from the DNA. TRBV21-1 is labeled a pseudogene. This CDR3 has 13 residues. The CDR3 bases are TGTGCCAGCAGCAAAAACCTCACGGATGAGCAGTTCTTC. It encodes CASSKNLTDEQFF.

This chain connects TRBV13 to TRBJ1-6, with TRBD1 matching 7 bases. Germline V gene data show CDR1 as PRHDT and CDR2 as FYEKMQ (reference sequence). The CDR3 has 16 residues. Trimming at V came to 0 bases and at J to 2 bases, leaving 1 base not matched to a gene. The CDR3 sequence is CASSLGQGAYNSPLHF. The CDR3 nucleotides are TGTGCCAGCAGCTTAGGCCAGGGGGCCTATAATTCACCCCTCCACTTT.

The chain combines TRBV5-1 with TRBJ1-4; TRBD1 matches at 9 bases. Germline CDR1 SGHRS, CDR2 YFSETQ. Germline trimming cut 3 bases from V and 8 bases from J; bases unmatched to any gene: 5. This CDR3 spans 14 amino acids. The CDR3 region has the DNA TGCGCCAGCAGCTCCGGACAGGGGAGGGAAAAACTGTTTTTT. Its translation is CASSSGQGREKLFF.

CDR3 sequence: CASSQGAKGLYDTQYF. The CDR3 bases are TGTGCCAGCAGCCAAGGGGCAAAAGGTTTATATGATACGCAGTATTTT. The chain couples TRBV14 to TRBJ2-3, with D uncertain. The CDR3 runs to 16 residues. Per the germline V gene, CDR1 is SGHDN and CDR2 is FVKESK. Between the trimmed V and J ends, which lost 1 base and 6 bases, there was a span of 17 bases.

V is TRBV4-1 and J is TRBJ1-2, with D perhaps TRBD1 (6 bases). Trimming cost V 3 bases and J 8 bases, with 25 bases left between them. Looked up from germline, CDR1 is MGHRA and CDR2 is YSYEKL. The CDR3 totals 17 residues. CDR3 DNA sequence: TGCGCCAGCAGCCACTCCCGACAGGAATTAAAGGCTTGGGGCTACACCTTC. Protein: CASSHSRQELKAWGYTF.